This TCR beta chain stems from a study of cytomegalovirus exposure and HLA in healthy donors. Findings of the study overall: Association of a missense DCLRE1C variant with TCR beta V- and J-gene trimming was reported in a later analysis. An ancestry cluster, one associated with Asian ancestry, reportedly showed fewer N-insertions than the roughly 670-donor mean in a later analysis.

Regarding this clone: Its antigen is still unknown.

Deletions cut 5 bases from V and 4 bases from J, with 11 bases between. CDR1 is LNHDA and CDR2 is SQIVND in the germline V gene (reference sequence). This CDR3 is 13 amino acids long. A multiplex PCR was run with 60 Vbeta primers and 13 Jbeta primers. As processed by the authors: As a later analysis found, there were 60 million to 90 million unique TCR beta chains, of which some 9.9 million were shared. The table came from immunoSEQ multiplex PCR; TCRdb's copy has only in-frame clones and leaves some out. V and J calls and clone size are copied from that table; D and trimming were computed from the DNA. The sample has around 180,000 clones, approximately 84% seen once.

The specimen was PBMCs. The sequence derives from a woman aged 25 to 39 in good health and CMV-seropositive. The chain is built from TRBV19 and TRBJ1-1; no clear D. CDR3 nucleotide sequence: TGTGCCAGTAGTTTTTCGGGGTTCACTGAAGCTTTCTTT. Translation: CASSFSGFTEAFF. Drawing the rest from reference TRBV19 and TRBJ1-1, the complete variable domain is DGGITQSPKYLFRKEGQNVTLSCEQNLNHDAMYWYRQDPGQGLRLIYYSQIVNDFQKGDIAEGYSVSREKKESFPLTVTSAQKNPTAFYLCASSFSGFTEAFFGQGTRLTVV.